Presented here are 5 T cell receptor beta chains from one specimen sequenced in a study of blood T cell repertoires in COVID-19. TCRdb keeps only in-frame clones here, not all; method: immunoSEQ multiplex PCR. The profile shows under 250,000 clones, about 85% of them singletons. The specimen was peripheral blood. These receptor sequences come from a young man with active or convalescent COVID-19.

The chain carries TRBV5-4 and TRBJ2-1; D is ambiguous. Germline values: CDR1 SGHNT, CDR2 YYREEE (reference sequence). With 0 bases removed from V and 9 bases from J, the gap between germline ends came to 10 bases. CDR3 length equals 13 residues. The CDR3 DNA reads TGTGCCAGCAGCTTGGATCCGGTTGTTGAGCAGTTCTTC. Protein: CASSLDPVVEQFF. Complete variable domain (other parts from reference TRBV5-4 and TRBJ2-1): ETGVTQSPTHLIKTRGQQVTLRCSSQSGHNTVSWYQQALGQGPQFIFQYYREEENGRGNFPPRFSGLQFPNYSSELNVNALELDDSALYLCASSLDPVVEQFFGPGTRLTVL.

The CDR3 loop is CASSQDLRGGRGYDSSTDTQYF. CDR3 sequence (DNA): TGTGCCAGCAGCCAAGATCTAAGGGGCGGGCGGGGGTACGATTCTAGCACAGATACGCAGTATTTT. This chain uses TRBV3-1 (or the pseudogene TRBV3-2) with TRBJ2-3; 7 nucleotides match TRBD2. This CDR3 is 22 amino acids long. Germline values: CDR1 LGHDT, CDR2 YNNKEL (reference sequence). J lost 0 bases, V lost 0 bases, and 21 bases had no gene match.

The chain employs TRBV6-2 or TRBV6-3 and TRBJ1-1; 10 bases are shared with TRBD1. V lost 5 bases, J lost 3 bases, and 15 bases stayed unmatched. Germline lookup yields CDR1 MNHEY and CDR2 SVGEGT. CDR3 length: 18 amino acids. CDR3 loop: CASSPNRDRGLLDTEAFF. Written as DNA, the CDR3 is TGTGCCAGCAGTCCGAATCGAGACAGGGGGCTGTTGGACACTGAAGCTTTCTTT.

The chain joins TRBV6-5 to TRBJ1-2; D not resolved. Germline V gene sequence: CDR1 MNHEY, CDR2 SVGAGI. CDR3 length: 14 amino acids. V gave up 6 bases and J gave up 4 bases, with 15 bases separating them. CDR3 nucleotides: TGTGCCAGCAGCCTTCCCGGGGAATTCTATGGCTACACCTTC. This encodes CASSLPGEFYGYTF.

The gene calls are TRBV19 and TRBJ2-7; a weak D match, TRBD1 (6 bases). Trimming removed 2 bases from V and 1 base from J, with 12 bases in between. The CDR3 runs 15 residues. From germline, CDR1 is LNHDA and CDR2 SQIVND (reference sequence). The CDR3 DNA sequence: TGTGCCAGTAGTATAATACAGGGTGGATCCTACGAGCAGTACTTC. It encodes CASSIIQGGSYEQYF.